This T cell receptor beta chain stems from a study of Graves' ophthalmopathy and Graves' hyperthyroidism (dated by TCRdb to between 2017 and 2018). At the level of the whole study: Peripheral blood was collected at initial diagnosis, prior to any treatment. The study used TCR beta repertoire signatures to distinguish Graves' ophthalmopathy from Graves' hyperthyroidism and to predict progression to ophthalmopathy. In total, 120 to 150 blood samples were TCR-sequenced: some 40 ophthalmopathy, some 75 hyperthyroidism and some 17 hyperthyroidism-to-ophthalmopathy patients. After sampling, hyperthyroidism patients received methimazole starting at 30 mg daily, and ophthalmopathy patients received high-dose intravenous methylprednisolone. An independent validation cohort was composed of roughly 19 hyperthyroidism patients and approximately 15 patients who later progressed from hyperthyroidism to ophthalmopathy. In 6 or 7 hyperthyroidism patients, T-cell repertoires of thyroid tissue and blood were compared. To explore V-J signatures distinguishing ophthalmopathy from hyperthyroidism, a discovery set of 100 patients (fewer than 45 ophthalmopathy, 57 stable hyperthyroidism) was enrolled.

For repertoire sequencing, the TCR beta CDR3 regions were amplified from RNA transcripts. HTBI primers and the Qiagen OneStep RT-PCR kit were used in a first-round RT-PCR, which was followed by a second-round multiplex PCR, size selection and purification. Libraries were sequenced paired-end with 100 bp reads on an Illumina HiSeq2000. Per the authors' processing: Reads were processed with SOAPnuke, discarding reads with adapters, uncalled bases, mean Phred below 15, or no exact constant-primer or identifier match. COPE v1.2.5 was used to merge high-quality paired reads. Clonotypes were defined as unique nucleotide sequences and were aligned to IMGT TRB V, D and J references using MiTCR v1.1. The analysis was limited to V-J combinations with a frequency above 0.0001, which together covered approximately 99% of the repertoires. For each V-J combination, a TCR clonal expansion and chaos score was defined as the ratio of F50 clonal expansion to chaos observed in the TCRdist matrix. Features were reduced by Welch's t-statistics and random forest to about a dozen V-J combinations, which fed a naive Bayes classifier. The Morisita-Horn index was used to measure how similar the thyroid and blood repertoires were. In TCRdb, the public reads were trimmed at Q25 with fastp and aligned with MiXCR, with productive beta chains retained. CDR3 protein sequences are deduplicated, and each keeps its most common genes and DNA. It is TCRdb's table, rather than the study itself, that gives the V and J calls and clone size. The sample table contains about 240,000 distinct CDR3 sequences; only one count was recorded for 45% of them. Of the sample, around half is held by the ten largest clones.

Ophthalmopathy patients were characterized by moderately to severely active disease, a Clinical Activity Score of at least 3, a NOSPECS grade of at least 4, and a disease duration under 3 months. Anyone with other autoimmune diseases, uncontrolled infections, pregnancy or lactation was excluded from the study. Diagnosis relied on clinical symptoms, serum thyroxine, TRAb, thyroid ultrasound and orbital computed tomography. PBMCs were isolated from more than 9 ml of fresh peripheral blood by Ficoll-Paque density gradient centrifugation. Total RNA was extracted using Trizol reagent, and RNA quality was checked on an Agilent 2100 Bioanalyzer. Points the paper makes about the study in general: No statistical method was used to predetermine the sample size, and group allocation was not hidden from the investigators. Most expanded thyroid clonotypes with frequency above 0.001 were also detected in blood, suggesting blood repertoires may reflect the thyroid immune response. In validation, the model predicted ophthalmopathy progression with about 71% sensitivity and roughly 72% specificity; some 13 predicted patients were CT-confirmed with GO in a median of around 6 months. The 13-signature model separated ophthalmopathy from stable hyperthyroidism with 85% to 90% sensitivity and roughly 84% specificity in cross-validation, and 80%/75% in the test set.

V is clipped by 6 bases and J by 4 bases, and the sequence between their germline boundaries is 19 bases long. The CDR3 goes from the cysteine to the phenylalanine over 16 residues. Here the CDR3 DNA is all that survives: 48 bases in frame from base 1. On this clonotype: Its recognized antigen is unknown. Base qualities are missing; no much larger clone stands one base away.

Source material: peripheral blood. The rearranged chain carries TRBV12-3 or TRBV12-4 and TRBJ1-5; TRBD1 might be the D gene, on 5 matching bases. This sequence originates from an adult man with Graves' ophthalmopathy. The sequence in DNA is TGTGCCAGCAGCGTGAGGGATGGGGCTGGGAATCAGCCCCAGCATTTT. Translated, it gives CASSVRDGAGNQPQHF.